The 8 T cell receptor beta chains in this list originate from one sample, sequenced in a study of shared clonotypes between healthy human individuals. Data came from immunoSEQ multiplex PCR; TCRdb stores just in-frame clones and leaves some out. Seen here are 400,000 to 600,000 clones, around 96% observed once, and the top ten hold 0.05% to 0.08%. The sequencing sample was made of naive CD4+ T cells sorted from blood. Subset: CD45RA+ positively selected. The receptors were sampled from a woman aged 30 to 39 in good health.

V usage is TRBV5-4 and J usage is TRBJ1-1; D remains unclear. Germline values: CDR1 SGHNT, CDR2 YYREEE (reference sequence). The CDR3 contains 13 residues. V was shortened by 4 bases and J by 8 bases, with 15 bases between the two germline ends. The chain's CDR3 is CASSLLQTAEAFF. CDR3 in DNA: TGTGCCAGCAGCCTTTTGCAGACCGCGGAAGCTTTCTTT.

In DNA form, the CDR3 reads TGCGCCAGCAGCCAGGGACGGATTCGATCTCGCTACAATGAGCAGTTCTTC. Translating gives CASSQGRIRSRYNEQFF. The V and J genes are TRBV4-1 and TRBJ2-1; the D gene could be TRBD1 or TRBD2 (5 bases each). The germline V gene encodes CDR1 MGHRA and CDR2 YSYEKL. Trimming removed 3 bases at V and 3 bases at J, with 18 bases between. The CDR3 extends over 17 amino acids.

The chain recombines TRBV11-2 with TRBJ1-5, with 11 positions matching TRBD1. CDR3 length equals 15 residues. The J segment lost 7 bases and the V segment lost 5 bases, leaving 7 bases of the junction unmatched. Germline V gives CDR1 SGHAT, CDR2 FQNNGV. The CDR3: CASSAGTGGRQPQHF. The CDR3 bases are TGTGCCAGCAGCGCCGGGACAGGGGGTAGACAGCCCCAGCATTTT.

CDR3 loop: CASSLFRGRPYEQYF. In DNA form, the CDR3 reads TGTGCCAGCAGCTTATTTCGCGGGAGGCCCTACGAGCAGTACTTC. The chain carries TRBV11-2 and TRBJ2-7, with TRBD2 identical over 8 bases. This CDR3 contains 15 residues. In germline, CDR1 is SGHAT, CDR2 FQNNGV. Germline trimming cut 2 bases from V and 2 bases from J; bases unmatched to any gene: 5. Together with reference TRBV11-2 and TRBJ2-7, the CDR3 gives the full variable domain: EAGVAQSPRYKIIEKRQSVAFWCNPISGHATLYWYQQILGQGPKLLIQFQNNGVVDDSQLPKDRFSAERLKGVDSTLKIQPAKLEDSAVYLCASSLFRGRPYEQYFGPGTRLTVT.

The gene calls are TRBV9 and TRBJ2-1; D gene uncertain. V lost 3 bases, J lost 7 bases, and 8 bases lay in between. The CDR3 has 12 residues. Germline lookup yields CDR1 SGDLS and CDR2 YYNGEE. The CDR3, as DNA: TGTGCCAGCAGCGGTTCCGGGAATGAGCAGTTCTTC. Translated, it gives CASSGSGNEQFF.

The rearrangement uses TRBV12-5 and TRBJ2-7, with TRBD1 matching over 9 bases. Germline trimming cut 10 bases from V and 0 bases from J; bases unmatched to any gene: 10. The length of the CDR3 is 15 residues. Germline-derived CDR1 and CDR2 are LGHNT and FRNRAP. The CDR3 sequence is CAKAKGQGLSYEQYF. In DNA, the CDR3 is TGTGCTAAAGCGAAGGGACAGGGCCTCTCCTACGAGCAGTACTTC.

This clone has a single count. V is TRBV19 and J is TRBJ1-5; D gene unclear. V lost 5 bases, J lost 8 bases, and 10 bases lay in between. This CDR3 is built from 12 residues. Germline V lookup: CDR1 LNHDA, CDR2 SQIVND (reference sequence). The CDR3 DNA reads TGTGCCAGTAGTCGCAACTTGGAGCCCCAGCATTTT. The encoded protein is CASSRNLEPQHF.

The rearrangement joins TRBV7-9 to TRBJ2-3; D gene uncertain. This CDR3 comprises 17 residues. The germline CDR1 and CDR2 sequences are SEHNR and FQNEAQ (reference sequence). Trimming left V 0 bases short and J 6 bases short, with 19 bases between. Written as DNA, the CDR3 is TGTGCCAGCAGCTTAGCGCTCCTCGGAGAACGGGCGGATACGCAGTATTTT. Protein: CASSLALLGERADTQYF.